The 18 T cell receptor beta chains below were found in one sample sequenced in a study of T cell responses to AZD1222 COVID-19 vaccine (dated by TCRdb to about 2021). Per the publication, the time point label means: baseline before first vaccination. Libraries were constructed by the immunoSEQ multiplex PCR assay. TCRdb retrieved this table from immuneACCESS and kept in-frame rearrangements only. Not all clones are present; in checked studies, unresolved V genes account for under half, and no reason is known for the remainder. The sample profile shows around 95,000 clones; approximately 91% of them were found once. The ten largest make up around 1.7% of the sample. The input for sequencing was peripheral blood, taken on day 0 of AZD1222 vaccination. These receptors were taken from an adult in good health.

The chain carries TRBV27 and TRBJ1-6, with D possibly matching TRBD1 (6 bases). Germline V gene lookup returns CDR1 MNHEY and CDR2 SMNVEV (reference sequence). The CDR3 has 16 amino acids. V was cut by 3 bases and J by 5 bases, with 14 bases left in between. CDR3 nucleotide sequence: TGTGCCAGCAGTTTCACGGGGGGGGGCCATAATTCACCCCTCCACTTT. This translates into CASSFTGGGHNSPLHF.

The genes are TRBV5-1 and TRBJ1-2; no clear D. The V end was cut by 0 bases, the J end by 0 bases, with 9 bases between. The CDR3 spans 15 residues. Per the germline V gene, CDR1 is SGHRS and CDR2 is YFSETQ. As DNA, the CDR3 is TGCGCCAGCAGCTTGGCCGAAGGCTCTAACTATGGCTACACCTTC. Amino acid sequence: CASSLAEGSNYGYTF.

The CDR3 DNA follows: TGTGCCAGCAGCTTAGGCGGGAGGTACGACACCGGGGAGCTGTTTTTT. The encoded protein is CASSLGGRYDTGELFF. The V and J genes are TRBV5-4 and TRBJ2-2; 8 positions match TRBD2. V lost 2 bases to trimming and J lost 3 bases; unmatched junction nucleotides: 6. CDR3 length: 16 amino acids. CDR1 is SGHNT, CDR2 YYREEE, per germline (reference sequence).

The chain links TRBV9 to TRBJ2-2, with 11 bases fitting TRBD2. V dropped 0 bases and J dropped 1; count of bases not matched to a gene: 5. CDR3 length: 18 residues. Germline CDR1 is SGDLS and CDR2 is YYNGEE. CDR3 region: CASSVGLGTSGNTGELFF. The CDR3 DNA reads TGTGCCAGCAGCGTAGGTCTCGGGACTAGCGGGAACACCGGGGAGCTGTTTTTT.

This clone has a single count. V gene TRBV7-2 combines with J gene TRBJ2-7, with 8 nucleotides matching TRBD2. The CDR3 is 14 amino acids. V shed 7 bases, J shed 1 base, and the junction held 6 bases outside the gene matches. Germline assignment: CDR1 SGHTA and CDR2 FQGNSA. The CDR3 DNA reads as TGTGCCAGCACCCGCGGGGGGAAGTCCTACGAGCAGTACTTC. It translates to CASTRGGKSYEQYF. The complete variable domain, with remaining parts taken from reference TRBV7-2 and TRBJ2-7, reads GAGVSQSPSNKVTEKGKDVELRCDPISGHTALYWYRQSLGQGLEFLIYFQGNSAPDKSGLPSDRFSAERTGGSVSTLTIQRTQQEDSAVYLCASTRGGKSYEQYFGPGTRLTVT.

The V and J genes are TRBV7-8 and TRBJ1-6, with D unclear. Germline V gene data show CDR1 as SGHVS and CDR2 as FQNEAQ. This CDR3 comprises 14 residues. Trimming cost V 2 bases and J 7 bases, with 9 bases left between them. CDR3: CASSLQVINSPLHF. The DNA for the CDR3 is TGTGCCAGCAGCTTACAGGTGATAAATTCACCCCTCCACTTT.

The CDR3 reads CASSPPSPGQGAETQYF. The CDR3 region has the DNA TGTGCCAGCTCACCCCCGAGCCCGGGACAGGGGGCAGAGACCCAGTACTTC. The chain joins TRBV18 to TRBJ2-5; the match to TRBD1 covers 12 bases. Germline values: CDR1 KGHSH, CDR2 LQKENI. The CDR3 runs 17 residues. The V and J ends lost 3 bases and 4 bases, in that order; junction bases with no gene match: 9.

The CDR3 bases are TGTGCCAGCAGTAAGGGGCTAGCGACCGGGGAGCTGTTTTTT. The encoded protein is CASSKGLATGELFF. The V gene is TRBV2, the J gene TRBJ2-2; D is perhaps TRBD2 (6 bases). Between the trimmed V and J ends, which lost 5 bases and 5 bases, there was a span of 12 bases. CDR1 and CDR2 from the germline V gene are SNHLY and FYNNEI. The CDR3 extends over 14 amino acids.

The chain combines TRBV3-1 (or the pseudogene TRBV3-2) with TRBJ1-3; no clear D. The germline V gene encodes CDR1 LGHDT and CDR2 YNNKEL (reference sequence). V was shortened by 3 bases and J by 1 base, with 28 bases between the two germline ends. This CDR3 region has 21 residues. This chain's CDR3 is CASSHPWGKDDIHYSGNTIYF. CDR3 DNA: TGTGCCAGCAGCCATCCATGGGGAAAGGATGACATTCATTATTCTGGAAACACCATATATTTT.

The chain is built from TRBV30 and TRBJ1-1, with D unclear. Trimming removed 0 bases from V and 4 bases from J, with 18 bases in between. The CDR3 sequence is 16 residues long. CDR1 and CDR2 (germline): GTSNPN, SVGIG (reference sequence). CDR3 sequence: CAWSVLGVGLGTEAFF. The CDR3 DNA follows: TGTGCCTGGAGTGTTCTGGGTGTGGGATTGGGCACTGAAGCTTTCTTT.

The gene calls are TRBV4-1 and TRBJ1-1; 10 bases map to TRBD1. The junction had 5 bases not matched to a gene; V was cut back by 4 bases and J by 3 bases. In germline, CDR1 is MGHRA, CDR2 YSYEKL. The CDR3 is 15 amino acids. The CDR3 DNA reads as TGCGCCAGCAGCCCCTTCGGGACAGGGGACACTGAAGCTTTCTTT. Its translation is CASSPFGTGDTEAFF.

The J gene is TRBJ1-2, the V gene TRBV28; weak D call: TRBD1 (5 bases). V gave up 3 bases and J gave up 8 bases, with 13 bases separating them. The CDR3 is 13 residues long. From germline, CDR1 is MDHEN and CDR2 SYDVKM. CDR3: CASSFQRRGGYTF. The CDR3 nucleotides are TGTGCCAGCAGTTTCCAGCGCCGGGGGGGCTACACCTTC.

This clone was seen more than once but under ten times. The gene calls are TRBV27 and TRBJ1-2; D is unclear. This CDR3 is built from 13 residues. Germline V gives CDR1 MNHEY, CDR2 SMNVEV (reference sequence). V shed 7 bases and J shed 8 bases, with 17 bases lying between them. This CDR3 reads CASTTGEAGGYTF. CDR3 in DNA: TGTGCCAGCACCACCGGTGAGGCGGGGGGCTACACCTTC.

The chain has TRBV5-1 and TRBJ2-2; D not certain. The length of the CDR3 is 14 residues. V was cut by 1 base and J by 4 bases, with 8 bases left in between. Germline-derived CDR1 and CDR2 are SGHRS and YFSETQ. The CDR3 reads CASSLRSGTGELFF. The CDR3 nucleotides read TGCGCCAGCAGCTTGAGATCCGGCACCGGGGAGCTGTTTTTT. Full variable domain (remainder filled in from reference TRBV5-1 and TRBJ2-2): KAGVTQTPRYLIKTRGQQVTLSCSPISGHRSVSWYQQTPGQGLQFLFEYFSETQRNKGNFPGRFSGRQFSNSRSEMNVSTLELGDSALYLCASSLRSGTGELFFGEGSRLTVL.

The chain is built from TRBV11-3 and TRBJ2-3, with 8 bases fitting TRBD2. This CDR3 region has 14 residues. CDR1 is SGHNT and CDR2 is YENEEA in the germline V gene. V trimming: 5 bases; J trimming: 4 bases; junction bases outside the gene matches: 5. CDR3 sequence reads: CASSPWTSSDTQYF. The CDR3 region has the DNA TGTGCCAGCAGCCCCTGGACTAGCTCAGATACGCAGTATTTT.

The rearrangement joins TRBV11-2 to TRBJ1-5; possible D gene TRBD1, 6 bases. The germline CDR1 and CDR2 sequences are SGHAT and FQNNGV. V lost 5 bases and J lost 3, with 11 bases in between. CDR3 length: 14 amino acids. CDR3 residues: CASSPGAHNQPQHF. CDR3 DNA: TGTGCCAGCAGCCCAGGGGCCCACAATCAGCCCCAGCATTTT.

The chain couples TRBV28 to TRBJ2-7, with D possibly TRBD2 on 6 matching bases. Germline CDR1 MDHEN, CDR2 SYDVKM. V was pared by 6 bases and J by 2 bases, with 20 bases between. This CDR3 region has 16 residues. The DNA of the CDR3 is TGTGCCAGCAGCCCCGGTCTCAGCGGAGGGGCCTACGAGCAGTACTTC. This encodes CASSPGLSGGAYEQYF.

The V gene is TRBV19, the J gene TRBJ2-2; tentatively, D is TRBD2 (5 bases). Germline V gives CDR1 LNHDA, CDR2 SQIVND (reference sequence). The CDR3 consists of 14 residues. V was pared by 4 bases and J by 8 bases, with 14 bases between. The CDR3 DNA follows: TGTGCCAGTAGTAAATCGCGGGTAGCTGGGGAGCTGTTTTTT. Translating it yields CASSKSRVAGELFF.